What follows are 6 T cell receptor beta chains derived from one specimen sequenced in a study of blood T cells in healthy people across ages (dated by TCRdb to the mid-2010s). The library was built by means of 5' RACE. The instrument was an Illumina HiSeq 2500. A second roughly 6 to 11 cycle PCR used a sample-barcoded 5' primer and a J-beta primer mix. The public sequencing data were trimmed at Q25 with fastp and processed into clonotypes with MiXCR by TCRdb, which kept only in-frame beta chains. Each CDR3 protein appears once, grouped with its most common genes and DNA. Present in this sample are approximately 1,100,000 distinct CDR3 sequences, 45% of which were seen just once. In total, the top ten clones hold approximately 17% of the sample. The material sequenced was blood. These receptors were taken from a woman aged 60-70 years in good health.

This clonotype was counted a few times. This chain joins TRBV7-3 and TRBJ1-1; no clear D. V dropped 2 bases and J dropped 7 bases, with 11 bases sitting between them. Germline V gene data show CDR1 as SGHTA and CDR2 as FQGTGA. The CDR3 sequence is 13 residues long. CDR3 in amino acids: CASSLFPGDEAFF. CDR3 DNA sequence: TGTGCCAGCAGCTTATTTCCCGGTGATGAAGCTTTCTTT. Variable domain in full (rest from reference TRBV7-3 and TRBJ1-1): GAGVSQTPSNKVTEKGKYVELRCDPISGHTALYWYRQSLGQGPEFLIYFQGTGAADDSGLPNDRFFAVRPEGSVSTLKIQRTERGDSAVYLCASSLFPGDEAFFGQGTRLTVV.

V usage is TRBV18 and J usage is TRBJ2-5, with 9 bases lining up with TRBD1. CDR3 length: 14 amino acids. Germline V gene lookup returns CDR1 KGHSH and CDR2 LQKENI. V lost 5 bases to trimming and J lost 3 bases; unmatched junction nucleotides: 4. The CDR3 DNA follows: TGTGCCAGCTCAAGATGGACAGGGGAAGAGACCCAGTACTTC. This encodes CASSRWTGEETQYF.

The chain recombines TRBV20-1 with TRBJ2-5, with 10 bases fitting TRBD2. Per germline, CDR1 DFQATT and CDR2 SNEGSKA (reference sequence). The CDR3 totals 14 residues. Germline trimming cut 2 bases from V and 4 bases from J; bases unmatched to any gene: 4. The CDR3 reads CSARRTSGGETQYF. The CDR3 DNA follows: TGCAGTGCTAGAAGGACTAGCGGCGGAGAGACCCAGTACTTC.

Many counts were recorded for this clonotype. Mismatch with germline at one junction end may stem from a read error. This chain connects TRBV5-1 to TRBJ2-3; 10 bases line up with TRBD2. The CDR3 has 15 amino acids. The V gene's germline CDR1 is SGHRS and CDR2 YFSETQ. The chain's CDR3 is CASSLAGASTDTQYF. As DNA, the CDR3 is TGTGCCAGCAGCCTAGCGGGGGCTAGCACAGATACGCAGTATTTT.

A word on this clonotype: One end of the junction varies from germline; a read error may be responsible. The chain carries TRBV20-1 and TRBJ1-2; D ambiguous. This CDR3 spans 12 amino acids. CDR1 and CDR2 (germline): DFQATT, SNEGSKA (reference sequence). The CDR3 loop is CSVASINDGYTF. The CDR3 coding sequence is TGCAGTGTTGCCTCTATTAACGATGGCTACACCTTC.

This clonotype was seen more than once but under ten times. The gene calls are TRBV6-1 and TRBJ2-7, with no clear D. Gene TRBJ2-4 matches the end of the DNA better, so the J call may be wrong. The germline CDR1 and CDR2 sequences are MNHNS and SASEGT. The CDR3 runs 14 residues. The CDR3 coding sequence is TGTGCCAGCAGTGAAAGGGTCAGAAAAAACATTCAGTACTTC. Translated: CASSERVRKNIQYF.